This is a list of T cell receptor beta chains from one sample in a study of PD-L1 blockade in urothelial cancer. Profiling relied on immunoSEQ multiplex PCR, and the TCRdb table lists in-frame clones only, not all of them. The sample lists about 88,000 clones, roughly nine tenths occurring once. Sequencing was performed on PBMCs, taken around atezolizumab (anti-PD-L1) treatment. The receptors were sampled from a woman of 80 years or more with urothelial cancer. CDR3s include the opening cysteine and the closing phenylalanine or tryptophan.

CDR3aa	v_gene	j_gene
CASSFDVNYANTGELFF	TRBV7-3	TRBJ2-2
CASQGRSPGTGSGANVLTF	TRBV27	TRBJ2-6
CASSRAGGEQYF	TRBV7-3	TRBJ2-7
CASRRRAGSIQETQYF	TRBV27	TRBJ2-5
CASSQEVGLAGVNEQYF	TRBV4-1	TRBJ2-7
CASSWGGQGYTEAFF	TRBV5-1	TRBJ1-1
CASRETVYGYTF	TRBV6-5	TRBJ1-2
CASSPNLKTREATQYF	TRBV19	TRBJ2-3
CASSQRDEQYF	TRBV7-8	TRBJ2-7
CASSPDSSHQPQHF	TRBV6-1	TRBJ1-5
CASSLGAGDRPDTQYF	TRBV5-1	TRBJ2-3
CASSEARLAGQYF	TRBV2	TRBJ2-4
CASSTGTTDTDTQYF	TRBV5-1	TRBJ2-3
CASSLVAGSSYEQYF	TRBV5-1	TRBJ2-7
CASSPTRGTDTQYF	TRBV11-2	TRBJ2-3
CASSFPWDRGNEQFF	TRBV6-1	TRBJ2-1
CASSAPASGSFSGANVLTF	TRBV7-2	TRBJ2-6
CASSPKTGRLKTGELFF	TRBV7-3	TRBJ2-2
CASSLVEAPQHF	TRBV7-8	TRBJ1-5
CASSSTSGRRDEQYF	TRBV7-9	TRBJ2-7
CATQSRQGYGGVSYEQYF	TRBV15	TRBJ2-7
CSAGQGRGTEAFF	TRBV29-1	TRBJ1-1
CASSLEAGGVGEQYF	TRBV11-2	TRBJ2-7
CASSSWGLGYTF	TRBV27	TRBJ1-2
CASSPTASGLYEQYF	TRBV28	TRBJ2-7
CASGQQTGVGEKLFF	TRBV5-1	TRBJ1-4
CASSLDGTGFNEQFF	TRBV5-4	TRBJ2-1
CASSSGFTEAFF	TRBV5-6	TRBJ1-1
CASSIARGDNQPQHF	TRBV19	TRBJ1-5
CASSPSGGARSMNTEAFF	TRBV18	TRBJ1-1
CASSSLGGYNEQFF	TRBV9	TRBJ2-1
CASSLEGQKTGELFF	TRBV5-1	TRBJ2-2
CASSKDPQGSYEQYF	TRBV7-8	TRBJ2-7
CAWNRRESGNTIYF	TRBV30	TRBJ1-3
CASSPAIGGRINEQFF	TRBV18	TRBJ2-1
CASSEDLRSGTEAFF	TRBV2	TRBJ1-1
CASSALDSNLSGNTIYF	TRBV9	TRBJ1-3
CASRGLANGTDTQYF	TRBV11-2	TRBJ2-3
CAWTLGLAGSTDTQYF	TRBV30	TRBJ2-3
CASSPQVLRASYEQYF	TRBV19	TRBJ2-7
CATSRERVGTEAFF	TRBV15	TRBJ1-1
CASSVADRGRGGEAFF	TRBV9	TRBJ1-1
CASRMGTGDMNTEAFF	TRBV28	TRBJ1-1
CASSYDPTSGFSNEQFF	TRBV5-4	TRBJ2-1
CAWSGLRPNYGYTF	TRBV30	TRBJ1-2
CASSPTGRPDYEQYF	TRBV9	TRBJ2-7
CASSLQGGLPIF	TRBV7-2	TRBJ2-1
CASSAGGGQGLYGYTF	TRBV28	TRBJ1-2
CASRNIGAHGYTF	TRBV25-1	TRBJ1-2
CASSGGVRGNGELFF	TRBV9	TRBJ2-2
CASSQDRPGQGAKDTQYF	TRBV4-1	TRBJ2-3